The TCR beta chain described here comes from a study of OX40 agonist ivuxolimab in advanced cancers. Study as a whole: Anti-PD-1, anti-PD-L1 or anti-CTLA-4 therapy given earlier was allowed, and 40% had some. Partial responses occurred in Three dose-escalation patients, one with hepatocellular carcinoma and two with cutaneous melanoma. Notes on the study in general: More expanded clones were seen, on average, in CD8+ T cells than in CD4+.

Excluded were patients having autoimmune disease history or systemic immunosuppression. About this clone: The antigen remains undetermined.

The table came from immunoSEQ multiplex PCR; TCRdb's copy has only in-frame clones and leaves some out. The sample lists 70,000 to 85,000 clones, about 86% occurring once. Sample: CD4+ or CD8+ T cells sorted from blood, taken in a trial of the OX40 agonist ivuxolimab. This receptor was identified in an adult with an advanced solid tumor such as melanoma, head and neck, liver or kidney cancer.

As DNA, the CDR3 is TGCGCCAGCGATACTAGCGGGACAACTCCTGGCACAGATACGCAGTATTTT. Amino acids: CASDTSGTTPGTDTQYF. The chain carries TRBV23-1 and TRBJ2-3; 10 bases match TRBD2. TRBV23-1 is assigned to the ORF class and has an uncertain function. The V gene end was trimmed by 8 bases and the J gene end by 1 base; junction bases not matched to a gene: 12. The length of the CDR3 is 17 residues.